This T cell receptor beta chain derives from a study of shared clonotypes between healthy human individuals. Notes on the study in general: Clonotype sharing among the donors was expected to vary with sequencing depth.

The authors ran the assay at deep level. Only in-frame clones appear in the TCRdb table, and some are missing; sequencing was by immunoSEQ multiplex PCR. Here the sample spans about 2.1 million clones, approximately 92% being singletons. The CDR3 is 18 amino acids. Germline V gene lookup returns CDR1 SGHNT and CDR2 YYREEE (reference sequence). Trimming left V 0 bases short and J 2 bases short, with 20 bases between. As for this clone: Its antigen is still unknown.

CD45RO-negative, CCR7-positively selected cells formed the naive CD8 fraction, excluding terminally differentiated effector memory CD45RA+ cells. This receptor was obtained from a man between 18 and 29 years old in good health. Some clones in this sample may be carry-over from other donors' samples. Input material: naive CD8+ T cells from PBMCs. V usage is TRBV5-4 and J usage is TRBJ2-5, with D possibly being TRBD1 (6 bases). This CDR3 is CASSLARGRPSTQETQYF. CDR3 coding DNA: TGTGCCAGCAGCTTGGCCAGGGGACGGCCCTCCACTCAAGAGACCCAGTACTTC.